The sequence of this T cell receptor (beta chain) was determined in a study of T cell responses to AZD1222 COVID-19 vaccine. General study findings and limits: Recipients of AZD1222 seropositive at baseline numbered only six or seven. Receipt of two AZD1222 doses was followed by a rise in Spike-specific TCR breadth and depth. The span of vaccine-associated CD4 TCRs extended across spike, with dominance at 160-218 and 743-854.

Per the germline V gene, CDR1 is ENHRY and CDR2 is SYGVKD. Between the trimmed V and J ends, which lost 6 bases and 8 bases, there was a span of 16 bases. This CDR3 has 13 residues. Analysis merged second doses at about 4 or about 12 weeks. Assay: immunoSEQ multiplex PCR; the TCRdb copy retains only in-frame clones and omits some. In the table there are around 150,000 clones, 92% of which are singletons. Concerning this clone: Its antigen remains unknown.

This material consisted of peripheral blood, taken 28 days after the second AZD1222 dose. The rearrangement links TRBV10-3 to TRBJ1-2; weak D call: TRBD1 (5 bases). This TCR was sampled from an adult who received the AZD1222 COVID-19 vaccine. CDR3 sequence: CAISHDSLGGYTF. In DNA, the CDR3 is TGTGCCATCAGCCACGACAGCCTCGGGGGCTACACCTTC.